These T cell receptor beta chains were read from a single sample in a study of early stage breast cancer tumors. Clones were sequenced by immunoSEQ multiplex PCR, and TCRdb holds only the in-frame ones, with some missing. In the table there are thousands of clones, 55% to 75% of which are singletons. The specimen sequenced was breast tumor tissue. The origin of the receptors is a person aged 55 to 75 with breast cancer. The CDR3 runs from the conserved cysteine through the conserved F or W. D genes are given only for firm matches. Clone size is shown for a subset of rows, as once, few, many or a class of expanded clone.

D gene: -; clone size: -; J gene: TRBJ2-1; V gene: TRBV28; CDR3 DNA: TGTGCCAGCAGTCACAGGGACCCCTACAATGAGCAGTTCTTC; CDR3 protein: CASSHRDPYNEQFF
D gene: TRBD2; clone size: -; J gene: TRBJ2-1; V gene: TRBV30; CDR3 DNA: TGTGCCTGGAGTGTGACTAGCGGGAGTGCGAGTGAGCAGTTCTTC; CDR3 protein: CAWSVTSGSASEQFF
D gene: TRBD1; clone size: -; J gene: TRBJ2-7; V gene: TRBV11-2; CDR3 DNA: TGTGCCAGCAGCGTTGGGACAGGGACTTCCTACGAGCAGTACTTC; CDR3 protein: CASSVGTGTSYEQYF
D gene: -; clone size: -; J gene: TRBJ1-1; V gene: TRBV10-3; CDR3 DNA: TGTGCCATCCGGACAGACGTGAAAGCTTTCTTT; CDR3 protein: CAIRTDVKAFF
D gene: TRBD2; clone size: -; J gene: TRBJ2-2; V gene: TRBV28; CDR3 DNA: TGTGCCAGCCACCCTAGCGGGGGGGCAGGCACCGGGGAGCTGTTTTTT; CDR3 protein: CASHPSGGAGTGELFF
D gene: -; clone size: -; J gene: TRBJ2-5; V gene: TRBV7-9; CDR3 DNA: TGTGCCAGCAGGATGGGGCTCTCCGGGGAGACCCAGTACTTC; CDR3 protein: CASRMGLSGETQYF
D gene: TRBD1; clone size: -; J gene: TRBJ1-2; V gene: TRBV5-1; CDR3 DNA: TGCGCCAGCAGCTTATATCGGGACAGAAAGAACTATGGCTACACCTTC; CDR3 protein: CASSLYRDRKNYGYTF
D gene: -; clone size: once; J gene: TRBJ1-3; V gene: TRBV7-6; CDR3 DNA: TGTGCCAGCAGCTTAGGACAGCTTATCTCTGGAAACACCATATATTTT; CDR3 protein: CASSLGQLISGNTIYF
D gene: -; clone size: once; J gene: TRBJ2-7; V gene: TRBV5-6; CDR3 DNA: TGTGCCAGCAGCTTGGGTGGTACGGCCTACGAGCAGTACTTC; CDR3 protein: CASSLGGTAYEQYF
D gene: -; clone size: -; J gene: TRBJ2-3; V gene: TRBV28; CDR3 DNA: TGTGCCAGCAGTGCGCCTAAGCGGGGCACAGATACGCAGTATTTT; CDR3 protein: CASSAPKRGTDTQYF
D gene: TRBD1; clone size: -; J gene: TRBJ2-1; V gene: TRBV29-1; CDR3 DNA: TGCAGCGTTGCCGACAGGGCGTTTTCGAGCAATGAGCAGTTCTTC; CDR3 protein: CSVADRAFSSNEQFF
D gene: -; clone size: -; J gene: TRBJ1-2; V gene: TRBV7-9; CDR3 DNA: TGTGCCAGCAGCTCAGCAGCTTCTAACTATGGCTACACCTTC; CDR3 protein: CASSSAASNYGYTF
D gene: TRBD1; clone size: -; J gene: TRBJ2-7; V gene: TRBV7-3; CDR3 DNA: TGTGCCAGCAGTTCCACAGGGGACGGCGAGCAGTACTTC; CDR3 protein: CASSSTGDGEQYF
D gene: TRBD1; clone size: -; J gene: TRBJ2-1; V gene: TRBV15; CDR3 DNA: TGTGCCACCAGCAGAGATAGGGGGCGAGAGCAGTTCTTC; CDR3 protein: CATSRDRGREQFF
D gene: -; clone size: few; J gene: TRBJ1-3; V gene: TRBV7-9; CDR3 DNA: TGTGCCAGCAGCTTCCAAACGGGACAACACTACTCTGGAAACACCATATATTTT; CDR3 protein: CASSFQTGQHYSGNTIYF
D gene: TRBD1; clone size: few; J gene: TRBJ2-7; V gene: TRBV18; CDR3 DNA: TGTGCCAGCTCACTCCGGGACAGACCTTACGAGCAGTACTTC; CDR3 protein: CASSLRDRPYEQYF
D gene: -; clone size: -; J gene: TRBJ1-1; V gene: TRBV11-2; CDR3 DNA: TGTGCCAGCAGCTCCGGGACGTTTGGGGCTGCTTTCTTT; CDR3 protein: CASSSGTFGAAFF
D gene: -; clone size: few; J gene: TRBJ2-1; V gene: TRBV28; CDR3 DNA: TGTGCCAGCACCCCCACAACTGTAATCAGTGACGAGCAGTTCTTC; CDR3 protein: CASTPTTVISDEQFF